This entry describes one TCR delta chain. The data are from a study of gamma-delta T cells after stem cell transplantation. TCRdb applied CATT to the RT-PCR reads for clone calling. This table has around 13,000 delta-chain clones, around 33% appearing once. Germline V lookup: CDR1 TVYSNPD, CDR2 GDNSRS (reference sequence). With 5 bases removed from V and 0 bases from J, the gap between germline ends came to 19 bases. CDR3 length: 15 amino acids. This receptor was identified in a human donor. It is not recorded whose cells these are; they may come from a transplant donor. The chain recombines TRDV3 with TRDJ1; possibly TRDD2 for D (5 bases). The sequencing input was gamma-delta T cells. CDR3 bases: TGTGCCAAAGGCCCCAGAATCTTCCACACCGATAAACTCATCTTT. Encoded protein: CAKGPRIFHTDKLIF.